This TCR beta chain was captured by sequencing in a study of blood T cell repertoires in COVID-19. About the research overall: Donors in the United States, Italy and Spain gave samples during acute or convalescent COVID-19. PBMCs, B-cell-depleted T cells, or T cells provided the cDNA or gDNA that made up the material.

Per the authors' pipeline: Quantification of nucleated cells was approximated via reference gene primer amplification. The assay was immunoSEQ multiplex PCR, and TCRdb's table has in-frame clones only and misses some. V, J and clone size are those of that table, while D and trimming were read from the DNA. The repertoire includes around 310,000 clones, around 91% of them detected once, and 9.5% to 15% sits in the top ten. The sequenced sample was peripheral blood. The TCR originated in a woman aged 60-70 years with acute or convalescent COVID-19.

The CDR3 sequence is CAAEGAGSGANVLTF. As DNA, the CDR3 is TGTGCCGCCGAAGGGGCCGGCTCTGGGGCCAACGTCCTGACTTTC. The rearrangement joins TRBV5-6 to TRBJ2-6, with D possibly matching TRBD1 (5 bases). Trimming left V 10 bases short and J 0 bases short, with 14 bases between. CDR3 size: 15 residues. Germline lookup yields CDR1 SGHDT and CDR2 YYEEEE.